These 14 T cell receptor beta chains share one sample of origin, sequenced in a study of blood T cell repertoires in COVID-19. The method was immunoSEQ multiplex PCR; TCRdb's version includes in-frame clones alone and lacks a portion of them. The repertoire holds about 140,000 clones, with 70% to 85% as singletons. Sample: peripheral blood. These TCRs come from a man in his sixties with acute or convalescent COVID-19.

This rearrangement joins TRBV27 to TRBJ1-5, with 7 bases identical to TRBD1. V was pared by 5 bases and J by 5 bases, with 9 bases of the junction left unmatched. This CDR3 comprises 15 residues. Germline V gene sequence: CDR1 MNHEY, CDR2 SMNVEV (reference sequence). The CDR3 nucleotides read TGTGCCAGCAGTCCCAGACAGGGTGTCGATCAGCCCCAGCATTTT. Translating it yields CASSPRQGVDQPQHF.

This clone was seen a few times. The rearrangement links TRBV18 to TRBJ1-1, with 7 bases aligning to TRBD1. Germline CDR1 is KGHSH and CDR2 is LQKENI. V dropped 1 base and J dropped 5; count of bases not matched to a gene: 7. This CDR3 contains 15 residues. The CDR3 loop reads CASSPRGGTGTEAFF. The CDR3 region has the DNA TGTGCCAGCTCACCACGAGGGGGCACCGGGACTGAAGCTTTCTTT.

The rearrangement uses TRBV4-1 and TRBJ2-5, with D perhaps matching TRBD1 (6 bases). There are 17 residues in the CDR3. Looked up from germline, CDR1 is MGHRA and CDR2 is YSYEKL. V lost 0 bases, J lost 9 bases, and 23 bases lay in between. As DNA, the CDR3 is TGCGCCAGCAGCCAAGAGTCTGGGGATGGGGGACATTCGGCCCAGTACTTC. Amino acid sequence: CASSQESGDGGHSAQYF.

The chain carries TRBV6-1 and TRBJ1-3; a weak D match, TRBD1 (6 bases). CDR3 length equals 15 residues. In germline, CDR1 is MNHNS, CDR2 SASEGT. V shed 3 bases and J shed 3 bases, with 12 bases lying between them. The CDR3 DNA sequence: TGTGCCAGCAGTGATACGGACAGATTTGGAAACACCATATATTTT. It is translated as CASSDTDRFGNTIYF.

The chain carries TRBV4-2 and TRBJ2-3; TRBD2 is a possible D gene (5 bases). V gave up 1 base and J gave up 2 bases, with 10 bases separating them. The CDR3 consists of 15 residues. Germline CDR1 reads LGHNA; CDR2 reads YNFKEQ. The CDR3 DNA is TGTGCCAGCAGCCAAGTTGCGGGCCCCACAGATACGCAGTATTTT. It yields the protein CASSQVAGPTDTQYF.

This clone has more than one count but fewer than ten. The chain recombines TRBV7-3 with TRBJ2-5; a possible D gene is TRBD2 (6 bases). Germline loops: CDR1 SGHTA, CDR2 FQGTGA. Trimming stripped 4 bases from V and 2 bases from J, with 8 bases between. The CDR3 covers 13 residues. CDR3 DNA sequence: TGTGCCAGCAGCTCGGGACTGCAAGAGACCCAGTACTTC. It yields the protein CASSSGLQETQYF. Full variable domain (remainder filled in from reference TRBV7-3 and TRBJ2-5): GAGVSQTPSNKVTEKGKYVELRCDPISGHTALYWYRQSLGQGPEFLIYFQGTGAADDSGLPNDRFFAVRPEGSVSTLKIQRTERGDSAVYLCASSSGLQETQYFGPGTRLLVL.

The chain carries TRBV19 and TRBJ1-2, with D tentatively TRBD1 (5 bases). Germline-derived CDR1 and CDR2 are LNHDA and SQIVND (reference sequence). The CDR3 totals 15 residues. V lost 6 bases, J lost 3 bases, and 17 bases lay in between. The CDR3 bases are TGTGCCAGTAGCTCAAACGCGGGGACCTACTATGGCTACACCTTC. Amino acids: CASSSNAGTYYGYTF.

This clone has just a few counts. Other DNA sequences within the sample encode an identical CDR3. The rearrangement links TRBV11-1 to TRBJ1-1; D gene ambiguous. Trimming left V 3 bases short and J 0 bases short, with 8 bases between. The CDR3 totals 14 residues. The germline CDR1 and CDR2 sequences are SGHAT and FQDESV (reference sequence). The CDR3 loop is CASSLAQVNTEAFF. As DNA, the CDR3 is TGTGCCAGCAGCTTGGCCCAGGTGAACACTGAAGCTTTCTTT.

This clone has a handful of counts. The chain carries TRBV7-2 and TRBJ1-3; tentatively, D is TRBD1 (5 bases). Germline V gene data show CDR1 as SGHTA and CDR2 as FQGNSA. The CDR3 is 14 residues long. Trimming took 5 bases from V and 0 from J, leaving 8 bases between them. This chain's CDR3 is CASSPGLSGNTIYF. CDR3 bases: TGTGCCAGCAGCCCGGGACTCTCTGGAAACACCATATATTTT. The full variable domain, with the rest looked up from reference TRBV7-2 and TRBJ1-3, is GAGVSQSPSNKVTEKGKDVELRCDPISGHTALYWYRQSLGQGLEFLIYFQGNSAPDKSGLPSDRFSAERTGGSVSTLTIQRTQQEDSAVYLCASSPGLSGNTIYFGEGSWLTVV.

With regard to this clone: One junction end disagrees with the germline gene, perhaps due to a read error. V and J are TRBV18 and TRBJ1-5; D not certain. Germline loops: CDR1 KGHSH, CDR2 LQKENI. This CDR3 has 13 residues. CDR3 DNA: TGTGCCAGCTCGTCAGAGGGTTTTCAGACCCAGCATTTT. It specifies CASSSEGFQTQHF.

As DNA, the CDR3 is TGTGCCACCAGTGACCGGACAGGTTACGGAGAGACCCAGTACTTC. It is translated as CATSDRTGYGETQYF. This sequence joins TRBV24-1 and TRBJ2-5, with 7 bases aligning to TRBD1. Germline V CDR1 and CDR2: KGHDR, SFDVKD. V lost 4 bases to trimming and J lost 4 bases; unmatched junction nucleotides: 8. The CDR3 sequence is 15 residues long.

The chain combines TRBV5-6 with TRBJ2-7; 10 bases match TRBD2. After removal of 4 bases from V and 2 bases from J, the junction contained 3 bases not matched to a gene. Germline V lookup: CDR1 SGHDT, CDR2 YYEEEE. The CDR3 has 14 amino acids. The CDR3 loop is CASSRGLATYEQYF. The CDR3 nucleotides are TGTGCCAGCAGCCGGGGACTAGCGACCTACGAGCAGTACTTC.

This clone was seen a few times. The V gene is TRBV29-1, the J gene TRBJ1-2; TRBD1 agrees at 9 bases. J was trimmed by 4 bases and V by 6 bases; bases with no gene match: 3. CDR3 length: 12 amino acids. The germline gives CDR1 SQVTM, CDR2 ANQGSEA. CDR3: CSVDRGGYGYTF. In DNA form, the CDR3 reads TGCAGCGTGGACAGGGGAGGCTATGGCTACACCTTC.

The chain is built from TRBV6-2 or TRBV6-3 and TRBJ1-5; D is uncertain. Germline CDR1 reads MNHEY; CDR2 reads SVGEGT. The ends were cut back, 5 bases at V and 0 bases at J, with 8 bases in the middle. The CDR3 loop spans 14 amino acids. The CDR3 region is CASSGPASNQPQHF. The CDR3 DNA is TGTGCCAGCAGTGGGCCCGCTAGCAATCAGCCCCAGCATTTT.